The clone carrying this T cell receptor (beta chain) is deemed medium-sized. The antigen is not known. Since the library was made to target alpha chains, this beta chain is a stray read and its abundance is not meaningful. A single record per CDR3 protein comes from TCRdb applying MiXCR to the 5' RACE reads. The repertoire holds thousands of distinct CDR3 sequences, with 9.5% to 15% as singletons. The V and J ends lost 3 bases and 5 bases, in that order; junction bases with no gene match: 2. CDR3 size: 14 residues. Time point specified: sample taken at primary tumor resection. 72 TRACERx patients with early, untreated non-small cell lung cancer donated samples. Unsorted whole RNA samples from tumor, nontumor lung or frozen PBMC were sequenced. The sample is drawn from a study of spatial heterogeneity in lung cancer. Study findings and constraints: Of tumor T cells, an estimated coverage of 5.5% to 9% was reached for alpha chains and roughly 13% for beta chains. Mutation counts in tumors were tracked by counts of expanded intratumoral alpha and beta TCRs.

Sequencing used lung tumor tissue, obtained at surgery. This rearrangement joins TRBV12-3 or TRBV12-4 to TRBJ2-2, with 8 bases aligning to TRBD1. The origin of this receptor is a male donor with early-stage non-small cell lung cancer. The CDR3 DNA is TGTGCCAGCAGTTTGCAGGGGGCTACCGGGGAGCTGTTTTTT. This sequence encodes CASSLQGATGELFF.